Reported below is one T cell receptor (beta chain). The antigen is not known. This specimen comes from a study of shared clonotypes between healthy human individuals. General study points: Sharing across a handful of donors was seen in around 5.1% of naive CD4 clonotypes.

Some clones are missing from TCRdb's copy, which holds only in-frame ones; the method was immunoSEQ multiplex PCR. The sample consists of under 1,100,000 clones, about 75% of them appearing once. Recent vaccinations or acute infections were absent in the healthy HIV-negative adult donors. The receptor was derived from a man aged 18 to 29 in good health. Source material: memory CD4+ T cells sorted from blood. Subset noted: CD45RA-negative fraction.

The CDR3 reads CASSVEVRGGELFF. CDR3 nucleotides: TGTGCCAGCAGCGTAGAAGTTCGGGGCGGGGAGCTGTTTTTT. The genes are TRBV9 and TRBJ2-2; possibly TRBD2 for D (5 bases). The CDR3 sequence is 14 residues long. Germline CDR1 is SGDLS and CDR2 is YYNGEE. The V gene lost 0 bases and the J gene lost 7 bases, with 10 bases spanning the gap.